The entry that follows covers one T cell receptor beta chain sequence. The sample belongs to a study of CD8 T cells in Susac syndrome. Random hexamers were used to reverse transcribe an amount of roughly 0.45 to 1 ug RNA. Via MiXCR, TCRdb re-called the immunoSEQ multiplex PCR reads, giving one row per CDR3 protein. Among roughly 50,000 distinct CDR3 sequences listed, approximately 93% were seen once. CDR3 length: 15 amino acids. The trim removed 5 bases at V and 0 bases at J, leaving 5 bases unmatched. Germline V gene lookup returns CDR1 MDHEN and CDR2 SYDVKM. The material sequenced was CD8+ T cells from PBMCs. The clonotype originates from a human donor in good health. J is TRBJ2-7 and V is TRBV28; TRBD2 aligns across 9 bases. This CDR3 reads CASSPTSGPSYEQYF. CDR3 DNA sequence: TGTGCCAGCAGTCCTACTAGCGGGCCCTCCTACGAGCAGTACTTC.